This T cell receptor (beta chain) was identified during a study of T-cell reconstitution after alpha-beta-depleted transplantation in children. This clonotype appeared many times. Library preparation (for TCRbeta) was performed with unique molecular identifiers. Each CDR3 protein is one row after TCRdb ran MiXCR on the PCR reads. The data show about 90,000 distinct CDR3 sequences, with roughly 8% seen just once and more than 6.5% held by the top ten. Looked up from germline, CDR1 is DFQATT and CDR2 is SNEGSKA (reference sequence). The CDR3 loop spans 15 amino acids. V shed 3 bases and J shed 2 bases, with 11 bases lying between them.

J is TRBJ2-6 and V is TRBV20-1; D is ambiguous. This TCR was recovered from a human donor who donated a stem cell graft to a child with congenital amegakaryocytic thrombocytopenia. The sample was PBMCs from the stem cell graft donor, taken from the stem cell graft. CDR3 DNA sequence: TGCAGTGCTAGCGCCGGTCCCCCTGGGGCCAACGTCCTGACTTTC. Translation: CSASAGPPGANVLTF.